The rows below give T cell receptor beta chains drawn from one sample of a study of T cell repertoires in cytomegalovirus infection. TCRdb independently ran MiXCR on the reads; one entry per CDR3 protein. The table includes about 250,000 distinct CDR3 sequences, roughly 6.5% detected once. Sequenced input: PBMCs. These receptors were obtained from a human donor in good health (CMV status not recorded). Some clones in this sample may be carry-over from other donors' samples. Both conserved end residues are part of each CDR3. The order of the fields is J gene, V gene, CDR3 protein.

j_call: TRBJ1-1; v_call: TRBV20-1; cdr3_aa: CSARAGGLTEAFF
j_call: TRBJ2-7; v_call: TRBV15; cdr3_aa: CATSDRDRGRYEQYF
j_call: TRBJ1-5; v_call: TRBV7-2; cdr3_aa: CASSSSGNQPQHF
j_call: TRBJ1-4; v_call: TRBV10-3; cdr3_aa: CAITPGQNEKLFF
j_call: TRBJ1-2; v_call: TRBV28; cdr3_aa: CASSLDTDYGYTF
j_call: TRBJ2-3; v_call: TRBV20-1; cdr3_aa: CSARAHPRGLNTQYF
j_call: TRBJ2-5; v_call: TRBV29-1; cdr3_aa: CSVEREDGETQYF
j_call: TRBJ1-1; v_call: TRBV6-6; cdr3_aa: CASSYSGGGEAEAFF
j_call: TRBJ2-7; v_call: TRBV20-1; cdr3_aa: CSARGGTGGDYEQYF
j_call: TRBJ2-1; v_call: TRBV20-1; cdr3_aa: CSARRSGGYNEQFF
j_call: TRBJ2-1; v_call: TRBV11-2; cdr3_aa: CASSLGAGGPYNEQFF
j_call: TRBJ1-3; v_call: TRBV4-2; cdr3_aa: CASSQEDRPSGNTIYF
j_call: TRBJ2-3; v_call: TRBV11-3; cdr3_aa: CASSLEKGDTQYF
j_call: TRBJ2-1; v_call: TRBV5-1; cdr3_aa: CASSLGQGGEQFF
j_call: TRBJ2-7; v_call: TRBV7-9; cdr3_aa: CASSAVGPYEQYF
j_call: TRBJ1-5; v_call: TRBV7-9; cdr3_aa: CASSLAGTNQPQHF
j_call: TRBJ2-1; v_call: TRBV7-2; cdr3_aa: CASSQASGGSPYNEQFF
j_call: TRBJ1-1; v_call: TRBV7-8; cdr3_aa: CASSSGAQNTEAFF
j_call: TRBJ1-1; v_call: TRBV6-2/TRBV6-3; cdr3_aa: CASSYRGLNTEAFF
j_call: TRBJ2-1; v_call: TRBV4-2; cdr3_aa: CASMLRDNEQFF
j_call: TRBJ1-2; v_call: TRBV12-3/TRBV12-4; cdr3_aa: CASKEQGFGYGYTF
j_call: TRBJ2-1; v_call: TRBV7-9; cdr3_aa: CASTLPSGASGGNEQFF
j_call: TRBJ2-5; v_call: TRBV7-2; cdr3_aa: CASSFFYGRQGEETQYF
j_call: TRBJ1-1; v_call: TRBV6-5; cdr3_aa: CASIALNTEAFF
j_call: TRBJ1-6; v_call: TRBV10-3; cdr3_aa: CAISEGPAGNSPLHF
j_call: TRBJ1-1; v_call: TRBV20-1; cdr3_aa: CSQTGRENTEAFF
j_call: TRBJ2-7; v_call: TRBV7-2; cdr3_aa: CASSIRDGGLEQYF
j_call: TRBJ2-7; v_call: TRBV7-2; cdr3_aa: CASSLGYTGEQYF
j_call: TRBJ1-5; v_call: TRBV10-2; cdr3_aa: CASRAGTPGVRNQPQHF
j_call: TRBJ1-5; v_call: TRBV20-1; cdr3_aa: CSATARGLGSNQPQHF
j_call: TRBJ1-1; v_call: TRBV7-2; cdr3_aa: CASSFWGLNTEAFF
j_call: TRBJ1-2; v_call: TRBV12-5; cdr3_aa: CASGRPIGGYTF
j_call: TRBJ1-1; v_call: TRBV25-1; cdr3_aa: CASSEGSRAWGTEAFF
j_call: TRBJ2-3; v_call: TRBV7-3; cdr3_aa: CASSYTSGGFHTQYF
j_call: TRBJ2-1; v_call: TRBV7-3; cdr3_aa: CASSPRTSGGANEQFF
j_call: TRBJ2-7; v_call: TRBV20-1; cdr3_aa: CSARSDSLYEQYF
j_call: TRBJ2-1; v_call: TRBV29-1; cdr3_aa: CSVVPLPMAGAYNEQFF
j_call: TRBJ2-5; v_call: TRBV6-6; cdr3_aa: CASRPEQETQYF
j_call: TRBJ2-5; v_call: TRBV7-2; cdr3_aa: CASSWNGGGQETQYF
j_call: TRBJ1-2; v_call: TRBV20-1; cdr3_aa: CSASRDSGYTF
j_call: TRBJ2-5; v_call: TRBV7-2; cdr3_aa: CASSFGPGQGETQYF
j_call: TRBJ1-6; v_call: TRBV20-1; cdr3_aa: CSAQYRDGNSPLHF
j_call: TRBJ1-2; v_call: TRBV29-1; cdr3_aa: CSVDYGYTF
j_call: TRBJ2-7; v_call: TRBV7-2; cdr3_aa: CASRAGKGDYEQYF
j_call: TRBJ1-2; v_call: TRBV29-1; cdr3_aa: CSVALPWGQGYGYTF
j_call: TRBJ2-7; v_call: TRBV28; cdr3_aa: CASSPPNAISYEQYF
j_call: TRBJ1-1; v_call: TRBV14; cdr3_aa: CASSQEMGLTEAFF
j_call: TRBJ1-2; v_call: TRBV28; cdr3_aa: CASSSVSGEGYTF